The entry below describes one TCR beta chain. This clonotype was detected ten times or more. There is no known antigen for this receptor. No base qualities exist here, and no much larger clone lies one base off it. Stable Graves' hyperthyroidism was defined as no progression to ophthalmopathy during 18 months of follow-up. Hyperthyroidism patients were newly diagnosed, had a disease duration of under 2 months, and were aged 18 to 65 years. Any patient with an uncontrolled infection, another autoimmune disease, pregnancy or lactation was excluded. Diagnoses relied on clinical symptoms, serum thyroxine and TRAb, thyroid ultrasound and orbital computed tomography. PBMCs were isolated from about 9.2 ml of fresh peripheral blood by Ficoll-Paque density gradient centrifugation. Total RNA was extracted with Trizol reagent, and quality was checked on an Agilent 2100 Bioanalyzer. Amplification of TCR beta CDR3 regions was carried out from RNA transcripts. The TCR CDR3 was subjected to a first round of RT-PCR using the HTBI primer set and the Qiagen OneStep RT-PCR kit. The libraries were constructed in a second round of multiplex PCR and then size-selected and purified. Sequencing of the libraries was done on an Illumina HiSeq2000 using paired-end 100 bp reads. The paper's data handling went like this. Raw data were processed with SOAPnuke, discarding reads with adapters, uncalled bases, mean Phred below 15, or no exact constant-primer or identifier match. High-quality paired reads were merged with COPE v1.2.5, and unique nucleotide sequences were defined as clonotypes. MiTCR v1.1 was used to align clonotypes to the IMGT TRBV, TRBD and TRBJ reference segments. Analysis was restricted to V-J combinations with a frequency above 0.0001, which covered roughly 99% of repertoires. The TCS score was defined as the ratio of F50 (clonal expansion) to E x V (chaos), calculated using BLOSUM62-based TCRdist between CDR3 peptides within each V-J. Welch's t-statistics and random forest reduced 500 to 550 V-J features to some 14, which were used in a naive Bayes classifier (R e1071). The public reads were reprocessed in TCRdb via fastp at Q25 and MiXCR, keeping in-frame beta chains. Each entry merges the rows of one CDR3 protein and shows their most common DNA and genes. It is TCRdb's table, rather than the study itself, that gives the V and J calls and clone size. This sample has hundreds of thousands of distinct CDR3 sequences in its table, and approximately 16% of those were observed once. The leading ten clones occupy approximately 40% of the sample.

This sample was included in a study of T cells in Graves' hyperthyroidism and ophthalmopathy (dated by TCRdb to between 2019 and 2020). Context from the whole study: Peripheral blood was sampled at the time of initial diagnosis, prior to any treatment. TCR V-J signatures able to tell the groups apart were searched for in a discovery cohort of some 97 patients, of whom around 43 had Graves' ophthalmopathy and more than 55 had stable Graves' hyperthyroidism. An independent validation cohort of 18 to 20 hyperthyroidism patients and about 15 patients who later progressed to ophthalmopathy tested prospective prediction of ophthalmopathy. The approximately 98 discovery patients were randomly divided into training and test sets at a 7:3 ratio. In several Graves' hyperthyroidism patients, the study also compared T-cell repertoires from thyroid tissue with T-cell repertoires from blood. Following sampling, methimazole starting at 30 mg daily was given to hyperthyroidism patients, and high-dose intravenous methylprednisolone was given to ophthalmopathy patients. The paper reports TCR Vbeta CDR3 sequencing of some 140 peripheral blood samples: around 41 ophthalmopathy, under 80 hyperthyroidism and 17 progressor patients.

Beyond this particular receptor, the publication reports: Most expanded thyroid clonotypes (frequency above 0.001) were also found in blood, which suggests that blood repertoires may mirror thyroid immune responses. A model built on a 13 V-J signature distinguished ophthalmopathy from stable hyperthyroidism, reaching around 88% sensitivity and around 81% specificity in cross-validation and 80%/75% in testing. No statistical method was used to fix the sample size in advance, and group allocation was not hidden from the investigators. In validation, progression to ophthalmopathy was predicted by the model with nearly 71% sensitivity and 72% to 85% specificity, a median of 6.5 months before onset.

The CDR3 has 13 amino acids, counting the end cysteine and phenylalanine. Only the CDR3 region is kept as DNA, spanning 39 bases read in frame from base 1. CDR1 GTSNPN and CDR2 SVGIG are derived from the germline V gene (reference sequence). Trimming at the junction amounts to 3 bases on V and 4 bases on J, and the germline ends lie 10 bases apart. The sequenced material came from blood. The rearranged segments are TRBV30 and TRBJ1-5; 5 matching bases give a weak D call of TRBD1. This clonotype was obtained from a man between 40 and 49 years old with Graves' hyperthyroidism. The CDR3 is CAWRGGTNQPQHF. The DNA reads as follows: TGTGCCTGGAGGGGAGGGACTAATCAGCCCCAGCATTTT. The entire variable domain, with the stretches around the CDR3 drawn from the reference TRBV30 and TRBJ1-5 proteins, is SQTIHQWPATLVQPVGSPLSLECTVEGTSNPNLYWYRQAAGRGLQLLFYSVGIGQISSEVPQNLSASRPQDRQFILSSKKLLLSDSGFYLCAWRGGTNQPQHFGDGTRLSIL.